A single sample gave rise to the 14 T cell receptor beta chains below, sequenced in a study of CD8 T cells in Susac syndrome. Random-hexamer reverse transcription was applied to roughly 0.45 to 1 ug RNA. TCRdb re-called the immunoSEQ multiplex PCR reads with MiXCR, one entry per CDR3 protein. The sample records 200,000 to 250,000 distinct CDR3 sequences, 90% to 95% being singletons. Sequencing was carried out using CD4+ T cells from PBMCs. All receptors derive from a human donor with multiple sclerosis.

The V call is TRBV3-1, the J call TRBJ2-5; a possible D gene is TRBD2 (5 bases). Trimming shortened V by 8 bases and J by 0 bases, and 7 bases separated the two germline ends. The CDR3 loop spans 12 amino acids. Germline V gives CDR1 LGHDT, CDR2 YNNKEL (reference sequence). The CDR3 loop reads CASERNQETQYF. The CDR3 DNA follows: TGTGCCAGCGAGCGGAACCAAGAGACCCAGTACTTC.

V is TRBV9 and J is TRBJ2-6; 9 bases align to TRBD2. Germline values: CDR1 SGDLS, CDR2 YYNGEE. The V and J ends lost 0 bases and 0 bases, in that order; junction bases with no gene match: 4. The CDR3 is 18 amino acids. The DNA of the CDR3 is TGTGCCAGCAGCGTAGGGCTAGCGGGATTCTCTGGGGCCAACGTCCTGACTTTC. Translation gives CASSVGLAGFSGANVLTF.

This chain uses TRBV20-1 with TRBJ2-1; no definite D call. The V gene lost 7 bases and the J gene lost 5 bases, with 12 bases spanning the gap. The germline V gene has CDR1 DFQATT and CDR2 SNEGSKA (reference sequence). The CDR3 covers 12 residues. CDR3 nucleotides: TGCAGTGTGGGGAATTTAAACAATGAGCAGTTCTTC. Translated, it gives CSVGNLNNEQFF.

The chain combines TRBV12-3 or TRBV12-4 with TRBJ2-7, with 7 bases aligning to TRBD2. Germline trimming cut 3 bases from V and 4 bases from J; bases unmatched to any gene: 6. The CDR3 is 14 amino acids. CDR3 loop: CASSLRRGSYEQYV. The DNA for the CDR3 is TGTGCCAGCAGTTTGAGGCGCGGGAGTTACGAGCAGTACGTC.

The chain links TRBV29-1 to TRBJ1-2, with D unresolved. CDR1 SQVTM and CDR2 ANQGSEA come from the germline V gene. This CDR3 contains 12 residues. V was clipped by 3 bases and J by 0 bases, with 5 bases between them. CDR3 region: CSVDSTNYGYTF. CDR3 DNA: TGCAGCGTTGACAGCACTAACTATGGCTACACCTTC.

The rearrangement uses TRBV25-1 and TRBJ1-5; D ambiguous. V was pared by 4 bases and J by 7 bases, with 14 bases between. This CDR3 is 14 amino acids long. The germline V gene has CDR1 MGHDK and CDR2 SYGVNS. The CDR3 loop reads CASSAPKWKQPQHF. The CDR3 DNA reads as TGTGCCAGCAGTGCCCCCAAGTGGAAACAGCCCCAGCATTTT. Full variable domain (remainder filled in from reference TRBV25-1 and TRBJ1-5): EADIYQTPRYLVIGTGKKITLECSQTMGHDKMYWYQQDPGMELHLIHYSYGVNSTEKGDLSSESTVSRIRTEHFPLTLESARPSHTSQYLCASSAPKWKQPQHFGDGTRLSIL.

This rearrangement joins TRBV15 to TRBJ1-3; a possible D gene is TRBD1 (5 bases). The length of the CDR3 is 17 residues. From germline, CDR1 is LNHNV and CDR2 YYDKDF (reference sequence). V dropped 1 base and J dropped 1 base, with 14 bases sitting between them. CDR3 DNA: TGTGCCACCAGCAGAGCCCCTGGGGGGTTTTCTGGAAACACCATATATTTT. Translated, it gives CATSRAPGGFSGNTIYF.

The V gene is TRBV5-1, the J gene TRBJ1-1; D gene uncertain. Looked up from germline, CDR1 is SGHRS and CDR2 is YFSETQ. The CDR3 is 15 amino acids. V was pared by 0 bases and J by 0 bases, with 9 bases between. The chain's CDR3 is CASSLEAALNTEAFF. The CDR3 nucleotides are TGCGCCAGCAGCTTGGAGGCGGCTCTGAACACTGAAGCTTTCTTT.

The rearrangement uses TRBV2 and TRBJ2-7, with 7 nucleotides matching TRBD1. The V and J ends lost 7 bases and 7 bases, in that order; junction bases with no gene match: 7. This CDR3 region has 12 residues. From germline, CDR1 is SNHLY and CDR2 FYNNEI. CDR3 sequence (DNA): TGTGCCAGCACAGACAGGGTGGCAGAGCAGTACGTC. Amino acid sequence: CASTDRVAEQYV.

V and J are TRBV7-9 and TRBJ1-2; TRBD1 matches at 7 bases. Unmatched junction bases numbered 8, after V lost 6 bases and J lost 13 bases. There are 11 residues in the CDR3. Germline V gene sequence: CDR1 SEHNR, CDR2 FQNEAQ (reference sequence). The CDR3 DNA sequence: TGTGCCAGCAGTTTGGGGACAGAACGCACCTTC. Translation gives CASSLGTERTF.

The chain links TRBV9 to TRBJ2-7; D may correspond to TRBD1 or TRBD2 (6 bases each). Germline CDR1 is SGDLS and CDR2 is YYNGEE. The germline V and J ends were trimmed by 0 bases and 6 bases, with 13 bases remaining between them. The CDR3 runs to 14 residues. CDR3 region: CASSVGIGGSEQYF. Written as DNA, the CDR3 is TGTGCCAGCAGCGTAGGGATCGGGGGCTCCGAGCAGTACTTC.

The rearrangement links TRBV29-1 to TRBJ1-2, with 10 bases identical to TRBD1. The CDR3 loop spans 12 amino acids. Germline V lookup: CDR1 SQVTM, CDR2 ANQGSEA. The junction had 9 bases not matched to a gene; V was cut back by 7 bases and J by 10 bases. The CDR3 DNA sequence: TGCAGCGGCGAGGGACAGGGGTCTGTCTACACCTTC. The encoded protein is CSGEGQGSVYTF.

DNA for the CDR3: TGTGCCAGCAGCAACCGACAGGGTGGCTATGGCTACACCTTC. It encodes CASSNRQGGYGYTF. This chain joins TRBV5-4 and TRBJ1-2; 7 bases align to TRBD1. V lost 4 bases and J lost 4; bases outside the gene matches: 7. The CDR3 is made up of 14 amino acids. Germline CDR1 is SGHNT and CDR2 is YYREEE (reference sequence).

The genes are TRBV7-8 and TRBJ2-3; 11 bases match TRBD2. The junction had 10 bases not matched to a gene; V was cut back by 7 bases and J by 1 base. The CDR3 covers 17 residues. In germline, CDR1 is SGHVS, CDR2 FQNEAQ. CDR3 sequence reads: CASIWGTSGGGTDTQYF. The CDR3 coding sequence is TGTGCCAGCATCTGGGGGACTAGCGGCGGAGGCACAGATACGCAGTATTTT.